Listed here are 15 T cell receptor beta chains from one sample, sequenced in a study of cytotoxic CD8 clonotypes in ibrutinib-treated CLL. The table came from immunoSEQ multiplex PCR; TCRdb's copy has only in-frame clones and leaves some out. The top ten clones hold roughly 2% of a sample with 160,000 or so clones, 70% to 85% of them seen once. The sequencing used PBMCs, collected after 12 months of ibrutinib treatment. The receptors were gathered from a human donor with chronic lymphocytic leukemia.

The genes are TRBV23-1 and TRBJ2-6; 7 nucleotides agree with TRBD1. TRBV23-1 is an ORF, with its function uncertain. The CDR3 has 18 residues. The V and J ends lost 4 bases and 0 bases, in that order; junction bases with no gene match: 9. CDR3 in DNA: TGCGCCAGCAGTCCTTGGGACAGCAAATTCTCTGGGGCCAACGTCCTGACTTTC. It translates to CASSPWDSKFSGANVLTF.

This clone appeared a few times. This chain connects TRBV15 to TRBJ2-5, with D maybe TRBD1 (6 bases). Germline assignment: CDR1 LNHNV and CDR2 YYDKDF (reference sequence). V shed 8 bases and J shed 5 bases, with 18 bases lying between them. The CDR3 covers 14 residues. The CDR3 is CATQMGHQRETQYF. CDR3 DNA sequence: TGTGCCACCCAAATGGGACACCAACGGGAGACCCAGTACTTC.

This clone was detected a few times. The chain couples TRBV10-3 to TRBJ1-4; 7 positions match TRBD1. Germline lookup yields CDR1 ENHRY and CDR2 SYGVKD. The CDR3 is 16 amino acids. With 10 bases clipped from V and 0 bases from J, the junction kept 11 bases outside the gene matches. The CDR3 spells CATRPQGGTTNEKLFF. The CDR3 DNA follows: TGTGCCACCAGGCCCCAGGGGGGGACAACTAATGAAAAACTGTTTTTT.

This clone was counted a single time. The chain recombines TRBV28 with TRBJ1-5, with TRBD1 matching over 9 bases. Trimming removed 6 bases from V and 0 bases from J; junction bases left unmatched: 6. The CDR3 spans 16 residues. CDR1 is MDHEN and CDR2 is SYDVKM in the germline V gene. The CDR3 reads CASSLQGAGSNQPQHF. As DNA, the CDR3 is TGTGCCAGCAGCCTACAGGGGGCGGGTAGCAATCAGCCCCAGCATTTT.

J is TRBJ2-1 and V is TRBV11-2, with D maybe TRBD2 (6 bases). The germline gives CDR1 SGHAT, CDR2 FQNNGV. The V gene lost 4 bases and the J gene lost 1 base, with 11 bases spanning the gap. This CDR3 region has 15 residues. CDR3 region: CASSSEGTSYNEQFF. In nucleotides, the CDR3 is TGTGCCAGCAGCTCAGAAGGGACTTCCTACAATGAGCAGTTCTTC.

The chain joins TRBV5-5 to TRBJ1-5; D gene ambiguous. CDR1 is SGHKS and CDR2 is YYEKEE in the germline V gene (reference sequence). The CDR3 is made up of 17 amino acids. V lost 0 bases to trimming and J lost 2 bases, with 15 bases between them. The CDR3 is CASSLVSASGGNQPQHF. The CDR3 coding sequence is TGTGCCAGCAGCTTGGTATCTGCCTCCGGGGGCAATCAGCCCCAGCATTTT. The variable domain in full, completed from reference TRBV5-5 and TRBJ1-5, reads DAGVTQSPTHLIKTRGQQVTLRCSPISGHKSVSWYQQVLGQGPQFIFQYYEKEERGRGNFPDRFSARQFPNYSSELNVNALLLGDSALYLCASSLVSASGGNQPQHFGDGTRLSIL.

This clone has more than one count but fewer than ten. The chain employs TRBV9 and TRBJ1-2, with 7 bases identical to TRBD1. Germline V lookup: CDR1 SGDLS, CDR2 YYNGEE. The CDR3 runs 15 residues. Trimming removed 3 bases from V and 7 bases from J; junction bases left unmatched: 12. This CDR3 is CASSGGNNRGAGYTF. The CDR3 coding sequence is TGTGCCAGCAGCGGGGGTAACAACAGGGGCGCTGGCTACACCTTC.

The chain employs TRBV4-1 and TRBJ2-3; perhaps TRBD2 as D (6 bases). CDR1 is MGHRA, CDR2 YSYEKL, per germline. This CDR3 region has 19 residues. With 1 base removed from V and 0 bases from J, the gap between germline ends came to 20 bases. CDR3 amino acids: CASSQGGVSRSLSTDTQYF. In DNA form, the CDR3 reads TGCGCCAGCAGCCAAGGGGGGGTTAGCCGCAGTCTCAGCACAGATACGCAGTATTTT.

V usage is TRBV10-3 and J usage is TRBJ2-2, with D perhaps matching TRBD1 (5 bases). This CDR3 is 11 amino acids long. V lost 10 bases to trimming and J lost 7 bases, with 10 bases between them. The V gene's germline CDR1 is ENHRY and CDR2 SYGVKD. The CDR3 here is CATQGSGELFF. CDR3 in DNA: TGTGCCACGCAGGGTAGCGGGGAGCTGTTTTTT.

The CDR3 spells CASSSKVQETQYF. CDR3 nucleotides: TGTGCCAGCAGTTCCAAGGTCCAAGAGACCCAGTACTTC. The chain is built from TRBV6-5 and TRBJ2-5; D ambiguous. V gave up 4 bases and J gave up 1 base, with 7 bases separating them. Germline-derived CDR1 and CDR2 are MNHEY and SVGAGI. The CDR3 loop spans 13 amino acids.

The chain employs TRBV7-6 and TRBJ1-4; 9 bases map to TRBD1. The germline V gene has CDR1 SGHVS and CDR2 FNYEAQ. V was clipped by 6 bases and J by 2 bases; unmatched bases: 7. The CDR3 sequence is 16 residues long. This CDR3 reads CASSPGTGKTNEKLFF. CDR3 DNA: TGTGCCAGCAGTCCCGGGACAGGGAAGACTAATGAAAAACTGTTTTTT.

This clone was counted once. The chain couples TRBV5-1 to TRBJ1-1; no firm D call. Germline assignment: CDR1 SGHRS and CDR2 YFSETQ. Trimming took off 4 bases at V and 5 bases at J, with 15 bases between the two ends. This CDR3 spans 14 amino acids. CDR3 sequence (DNA): TGCGCCAGCAGCGAGAACAATGAGGGTACTGAAGCTTTCTTT. It translates to CASSENNEGTEAFF.

This clone was found a few times. This rearrangement joins TRBV19 to TRBJ1-2; D might be TRBD1 (6 bases). CDR3 size: 15 residues. The germline V gene has CDR1 LNHDA and CDR2 SQIVND (reference sequence). V lost 5 bases, J lost 2 bases, and 15 bases lay in between. The CDR3 is CASSRGGQGNYGYTF. The CDR3 DNA reads TGTGCCAGTAGTCGAGGGGGGCAGGGCAACTATGGCTACACCTTC. The whole variable domain, filled in from reference TRBV19 and TRBJ1-2, reads DGGITQSPKYLFRKEGQNVTLSCEQNLNHDAMYWYRQDPGQGLRLIYYSQIVNDFQKGDIAEGYSVSREKKESFPLTVTSAQKNPTAFYLCASSRGGQGNYGYTFGSGTRLTVV.

This clone has just a few counts. The CDR3 region has the DNA TGTGCCAGCGGCCGCCCAGCGGGGGGTACACATGAGCAGTTCTTC. Translating gives CASGRPAGGTHEQFF. V usage is TRBV27 and J usage is TRBJ2-1, with 9 bases aligning to TRBD2. CDR1 is MNHEY, CDR2 SMNVEV, per germline (reference sequence). V dropped 8 bases and J dropped 8; count of bases not matched to a gene: 13. This CDR3 contains 15 residues.

This chain links TRBV4-2 with TRBJ2-5; either TRBD1 or TRBD2 may supply D (7 bases each). The CDR3 extends over 17 amino acids. The V end lost 4 bases, the J end lost 0 bases, and 18 bases lay between the germline ends. The V gene's germline CDR1 is LGHNA and CDR2 YNFKEQ. In DNA form, the CDR3 reads TGTGCCAGCAGCCTACGACAGGGAGGGCAGTACCAAGAGACCCAGTACTTC. Its translation: CASSLRQGGQYQETQYF.